This section outlines one T cell receptor beta chain sequence together with its context. Its antigen is not identified. CDR3 length equals 16 residues. Germline V gene lookup returns CDR1 SEHNR and CDR2 FQNEAQ (reference sequence). V gave up 5 bases and J gave up 4 bases, with 18 bases separating them. This sample was included in a study of OX40 agonist ivuxolimab in advanced cancers. General study findings and limits: Low clonal expansion, among the lowest seen, marked partial responders at 0.1-3.0 mg/kg.

The repertoire was sequenced with immunoSEQ multiplex PCR; TCRdb's copy has only in-frame clones and lacks some. The sample shows approximately 76,000 clones, 70% to 90% of them seen only once. This chain joins TRBV7-9 and TRBJ2-1; D is possibly TRBD2 (6 bases). The clonotype comes from an adult with an advanced solid tumor such as melanoma, head and neck, liver or kidney cancer. This specimen consisted of CD4+ or CD8+ T cells sorted from blood, obtained in a trial of the OX40 agonist ivuxolimab. The CDR3 reads CASSPDPQRAYNEQFF. The DNA for the CDR3 is TGTGCCAGCAGCCCAGATCCCCAGCGGGCATACAATGAGCAGTTCTTC. Full variable domain (rest looked up from reference TRBV7-9 and TRBJ2-1): DTGVSQNPRHKITKRGQNVTFRCDPISEHNRLYWYRQTLGQGPEFLTYFQNEAQLEKSRLLSDRFSAERPKGSFSTLEIQRTEQGDSAMYLCASSPDPQRAYNEQFFGPGTRLTVL.